The rows below give T cell receptor beta chains drawn from one sample of a study of CD8 T cells in ankylosing spondylitis. A single record per CDR3 protein comes from TCRdb applying MiXCR to the 5' RACE reads. In the table there are some 250,000 distinct CDR3 sequences, roughly a quarter of which are singletons. Input material: blood, either unsorted or a sorted T cell fraction (not recorded which). These receptors were taken from a male donor with ankylosing spondylitis or in good health (not recorded which). The CDR3 runs from the conserved cysteine through the conserved F or W. D genes are given only for firm matches. Clone size is stated in some rows and not others, as once, few, many or a class when expanded.

d_call | clone_size | j_call | v_call | cdr3_nt | cdr3_aa
NA | many | TRBJ1-3 | TRBV7-9 | TGTGCCAGCAGCGCAACGGCAAAGTCCTCTGGAAACACCATATATTTT | CASSATAKSSGNTIYF
NA | NA | TRBJ2-5 | TRBV24-1 | TGTGCCACCAGTGTTACGGAAGAGACCCAGTACTTC | CATSVTEETQYF
TRBD1 | many | TRBJ2-7 | TRBV4-2 | TGTGCCAGCAGCCAGCCGGGACAGGGGGGTTACGAGCAGTACTTC | CASSQPGQGGYEQYF
NA | NA | TRBJ2-7 | TRBV6-1 | TGTGCCAGCACCCCCCGGTCAGGGACTTACGAGCAGTACTTC | CASTPRSGTYEQYF
TRBD2 | many | TRBJ2-2 | TRBV12-5 | TGTGCTAGTGGTCCCGGGGGGCTAGCGGGGGGGCCGGGCACCGGGGAGCTGTTTTTT | CASGPGGLAGGPGTGELFF
TRBD2 | NA | TRBJ2-3 | TRBV12-3/TRBV12-4 | TGTGCCAGCAGCTCCAGGGCTAGCGGGGGGGTGGATACGCAGTATTTT | CASSSRASGGVDTQYF
NA | few | TRBJ2-1 | TRBV12-3/TRBV12-4 | TGTGCCAGCAGTCCCCAGACAGGTGACTATGAGCAGTTCTTC | CASSPQTGDYEQFF
TRBD1 | many | TRBJ2-2 | TRBV2 | TGTGCCAGCCGAGGACAGGGGGTGGCCACCGGGGAGCTGTTTTTT | CASRGQGVATGELFF
TRBD1 | NA | TRBJ2-7 | TRBV20-1 | TGCAGTGCTAGCAGGGACAGGGGTTTCTTGGAGCAGTACTTC | CSASRDRGFLEQYF
TRBD2 | NA | TRBJ2-7 | TRBV20-1 | TGCAGTGCTAGAGTGGGACTAGCGGGGTCATCCTACGAGCAGTACTTC | CSARVGLAGSSYEQYF
TRBD2 | NA | TRBJ2-5 | TRBV20-1 | TGCAGTGCTAGACCCCTAGCGGGGGGCTGGGAGACCCAGTACTTC | CSARPLAGGWETQYF
NA | few | TRBJ2-1 | TRBV10-1 | TGCGCCAGCAGTGACAACTACAATGAGCAGTTCTTC | CASSDNYNEQFF
TRBD1 | many | TRBJ1-1 | TRBV12-3/TRBV12-4 | TGTGCCAGCAGTTTTCCGGGACAGGGGACTGAAGCTTTCTTT | CASSFPGQGTEAFF
NA | many | TRBJ2-1 | TRBV3-1 | TGTGCCAGCAGCCAAGCTACCCCCGGACAGCCCTCCTACAATGAGCAGTTCTTC | CASSQATPGQPSYNEQFF
NA | many | TRBJ1-5 | TRBV24-1 | TGTGCCACCAGTGACCCCACCGTACCATATAGCAATCAGCCCCAGCATTTT | CATSDPTVPYSNQPQHF
NA | many | TRBJ2-3 | TRBV28 | TGTGCCAGCAGCCTATCCCTTGAAGATACGCAGTATTTT | CASSLSLEDTQYF
NA | many | TRBJ2-5 | TRBV28 | TGTGCCAGCAGCACAACGGGGGTAGCGGAGACCCAGTACTTC | CASSTTGVAETQYF
TRBD1 | many | TRBJ1-5 | TRBV12-3/TRBV12-4 | TGTGCCAGCGAGGGGTCTGGACAGGGCATTCCCCAGCATTTT | CASEGSGQGIPQHF
NA | NA | TRBJ2-1 | TRBV10-2 | TGCGCCAGCGCTCTCCAGGGGTACAATGACGAGCAGTTCTTC | CASALQGYNDEQFF
NA | many | TRBJ2-7 | TRBV12-3/TRBV12-4 | TGTGCCAGCAGTTTAGAAGGGTTGTCCTACGAGCAGTACTTC | CASSLEGLSYEQYF
NA | few | TRBJ1-4 | TRBV6-5 | TGTGCCAGCAGTTACTATAGGGACGGTCGCCCAAAACTGTTTTTT | CASSYYRDGRPKLFF
TRBD1 | few | TRBJ2-1 | TRBV10-3 | TGTGCCTCAAACAGGGGTGGGATTAACAATGAGCAGTTCTTC | CASNRGGINNEQFF
NA | many | TRBJ2-3 | TRBV20-1 | TGCAGTGCTAGAGATTCTCGAAAAGGCCCCACAGATACGCAGTATTTT | CSARDSRKGPTDTQYF
NA | many | TRBJ1-4 | TRBV29-1 | TGCAGCGTTCAGCGTCGGGGGCCCGGTGAAAAACTGTTTTTT | CSVQRRGPGEKLFF
NA | NA | TRBJ2-1 | TRBV7-2 | TGTGCCAGCAGCCGCTGGGGGTTAGGGCAGTTCTTC | CASSRWGLGQFF
NA | NA | TRBJ2-7 | TRBV7-9 | TGTGCCAGCAGGCAAGCGGGCTCCTACGAGCAGTACTTC | CASRQAGSYEQYF
NA | NA | TRBJ2-7 | TRBV10-3 | TGTGCCATCAGGGATTTGGACAGCTCCTACGAGCAGTACTTC | CAIRDLDSSYEQYF
NA | few | TRBJ2-1 | TRBV19 | TGTGCCAGTAATCCTCGGCCCACGGGTGGAAATGAGCAGTTCTTC | CASNPRPTGGNEQFF
NA | NA | TRBJ2-6 | TRBV5-6 | TGTGCCAGCAGCTTGAGAGAGGGGCGGGACTCTGGGGCCAACGTCCTGACTTTC | CASSLREGRDSGANVLTF
TRBD2 | NA | TRBJ2-3 | TRBV27 | TGTGCCAGCAGCCGAGATAGCGGGGGGGCCTTTTATACGCAGTATTTT | CASSRDSGGAFYTQYF